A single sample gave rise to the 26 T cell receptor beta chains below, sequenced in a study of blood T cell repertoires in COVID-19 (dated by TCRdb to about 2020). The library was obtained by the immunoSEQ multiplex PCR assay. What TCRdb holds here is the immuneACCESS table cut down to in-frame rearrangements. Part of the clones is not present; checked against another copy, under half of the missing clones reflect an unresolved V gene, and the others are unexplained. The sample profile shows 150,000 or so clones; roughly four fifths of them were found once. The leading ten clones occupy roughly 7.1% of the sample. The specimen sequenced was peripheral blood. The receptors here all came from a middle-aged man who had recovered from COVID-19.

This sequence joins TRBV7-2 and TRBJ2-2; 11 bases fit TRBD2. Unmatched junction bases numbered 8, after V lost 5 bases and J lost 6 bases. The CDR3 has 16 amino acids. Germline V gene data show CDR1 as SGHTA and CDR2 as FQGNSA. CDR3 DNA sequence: TGTGCCAGCAGCCAACTAGCGGGAGCGGTGTCCGGGGAGCTGTTTTTT. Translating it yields CASSQLAGAVSGELFF.

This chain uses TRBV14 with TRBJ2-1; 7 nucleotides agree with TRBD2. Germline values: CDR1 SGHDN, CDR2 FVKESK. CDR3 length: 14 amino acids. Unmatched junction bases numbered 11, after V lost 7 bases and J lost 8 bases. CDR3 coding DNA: TGTGCCAGCAACGAGTACAGCGGGAAGGATGAGCAGTTCTTC. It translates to CASNEYSGKDEQFF.

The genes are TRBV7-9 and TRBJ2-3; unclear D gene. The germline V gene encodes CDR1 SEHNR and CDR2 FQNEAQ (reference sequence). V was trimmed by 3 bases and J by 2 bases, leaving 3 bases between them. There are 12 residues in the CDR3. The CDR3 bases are TGTGCCAGCAGCTTCTCCACAGATACGCAGTATTTT. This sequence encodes CASSFSTDTQYF. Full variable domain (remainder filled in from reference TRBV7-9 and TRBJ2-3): DTGVSQNPRHKITKRGQNVTFRCDPISEHNRLYWYRQTLGQGPEFLTYFQNEAQLEKSRLLSDRFSAERPKGSFSTLEIQRTEQGDSAMYLCASSFSTDTQYFGPGTRLTVL.

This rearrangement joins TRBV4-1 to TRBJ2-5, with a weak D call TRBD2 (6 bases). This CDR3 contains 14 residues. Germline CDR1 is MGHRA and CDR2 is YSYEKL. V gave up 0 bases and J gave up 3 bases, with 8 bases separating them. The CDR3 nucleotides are TGCGCCAGCAGCCAAGATGGGAGGAAAGAGACCCAGTACTTC. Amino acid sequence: CASSQDGRKETQYF.

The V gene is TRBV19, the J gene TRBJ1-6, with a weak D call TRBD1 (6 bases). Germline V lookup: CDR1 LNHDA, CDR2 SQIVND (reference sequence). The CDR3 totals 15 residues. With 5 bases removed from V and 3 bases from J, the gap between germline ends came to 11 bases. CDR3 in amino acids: CASSPRGGYNSPLHF. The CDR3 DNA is TGTGCCAGTAGTCCTAGAGGGGGCTATAATTCACCCCTCCACTTT.

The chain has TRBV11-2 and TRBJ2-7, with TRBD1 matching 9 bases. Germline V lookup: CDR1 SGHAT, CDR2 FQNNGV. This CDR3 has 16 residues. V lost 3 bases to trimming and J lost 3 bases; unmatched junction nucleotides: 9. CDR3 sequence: CASSFGPRDRVYEQYF. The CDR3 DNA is TGTGCCAGCAGCTTTGGACCCCGGGACAGGGTCTACGAGCAGTACTTC.

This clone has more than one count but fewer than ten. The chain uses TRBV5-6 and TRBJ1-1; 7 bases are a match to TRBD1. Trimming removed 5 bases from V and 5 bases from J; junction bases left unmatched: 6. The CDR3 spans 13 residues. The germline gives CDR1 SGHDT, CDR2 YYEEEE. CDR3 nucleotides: TGTGCCAGCAGTAAGTCAGGGGGGACTGAAGCTTTCTTT. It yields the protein CASSKSGGTEAFF.

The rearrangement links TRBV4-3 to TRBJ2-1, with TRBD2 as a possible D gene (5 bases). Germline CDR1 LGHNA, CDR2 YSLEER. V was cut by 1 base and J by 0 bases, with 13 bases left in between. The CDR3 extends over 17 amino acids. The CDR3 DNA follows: TGCGCCAGCAGCCAAGCTTCGGAGCGGAGCTCCTACAATGAGCAGTTCTTC. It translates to CASSQASERSSYNEQFF.

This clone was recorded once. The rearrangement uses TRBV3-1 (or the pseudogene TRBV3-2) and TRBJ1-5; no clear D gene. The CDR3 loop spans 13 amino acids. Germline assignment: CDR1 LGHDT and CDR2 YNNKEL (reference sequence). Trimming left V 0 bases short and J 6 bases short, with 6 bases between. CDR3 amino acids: CASSQDSVQPQHF. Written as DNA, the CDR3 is TGTGCCAGCAGCCAAGATAGTGTTCAGCCCCAGCATTTT.

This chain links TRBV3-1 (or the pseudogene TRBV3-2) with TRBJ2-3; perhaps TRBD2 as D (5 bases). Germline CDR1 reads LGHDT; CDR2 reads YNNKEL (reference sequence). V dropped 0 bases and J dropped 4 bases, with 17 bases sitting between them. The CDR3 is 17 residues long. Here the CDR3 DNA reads TGTGCCAGCAGCCAAGATGGGCGGGTATTGGCCCCAGATACGCAGTATTTT. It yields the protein CASSQDGRVLAPDTQYF.

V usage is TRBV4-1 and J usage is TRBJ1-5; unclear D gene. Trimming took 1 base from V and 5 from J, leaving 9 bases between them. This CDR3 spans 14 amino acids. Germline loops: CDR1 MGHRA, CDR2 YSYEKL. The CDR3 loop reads CASSQGWGDQPQHF. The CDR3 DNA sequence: TGCGCCAGCAGCCAAGGGTGGGGAGATCAGCCCCAGCATTTT.

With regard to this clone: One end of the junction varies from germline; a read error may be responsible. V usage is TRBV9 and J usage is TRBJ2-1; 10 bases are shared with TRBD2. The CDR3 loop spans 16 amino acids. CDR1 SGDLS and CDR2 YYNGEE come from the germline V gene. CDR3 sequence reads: CASSATGGTSARERVF. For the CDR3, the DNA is TGTGCCAGCAGCGCGACAGGCGGGACTAGCGCCCGAGAACGAGTCTTC.

CDR3 sequence: CASSLSLESRETQYF. In DNA, the CDR3 is TGTGCCAGCAGTTTGTCCCTCGAGAGTCGGGAGACCCAGTACTTC. This chain joins TRBV28 and TRBJ2-5; D is unresolved. The CDR3 length is 15 residues. Trimming stripped 3 bases from V and 5 bases from J, with 16 bases between. CDR1 and CDR2 from the germline V gene are MDHEN and SYDVKM.

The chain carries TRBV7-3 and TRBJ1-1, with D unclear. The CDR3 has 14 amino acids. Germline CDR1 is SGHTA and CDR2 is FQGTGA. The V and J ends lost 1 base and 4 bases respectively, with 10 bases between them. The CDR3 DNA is TGTGCCAGCAGCTTAAGAGGGTCGGGCACTGAAGCTTTCTTT. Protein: CASSLRGSGTEAFF.

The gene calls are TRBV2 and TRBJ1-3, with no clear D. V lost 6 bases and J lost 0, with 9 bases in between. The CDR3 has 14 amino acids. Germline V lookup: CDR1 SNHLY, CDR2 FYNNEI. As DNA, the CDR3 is TGTGCCAGCAGGGGCATCAACTCTGGAAACACCATATATTTT. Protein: CASRGINSGNTIYF.

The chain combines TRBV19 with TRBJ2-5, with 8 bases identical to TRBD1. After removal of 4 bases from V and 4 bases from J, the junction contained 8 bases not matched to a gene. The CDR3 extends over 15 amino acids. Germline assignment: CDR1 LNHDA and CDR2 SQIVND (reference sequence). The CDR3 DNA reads TGTGCCAGTAGTAGCCCTGGGACAGGACGAGAGACCCAGTACTTC. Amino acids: CASSSPGTGRETQYF.

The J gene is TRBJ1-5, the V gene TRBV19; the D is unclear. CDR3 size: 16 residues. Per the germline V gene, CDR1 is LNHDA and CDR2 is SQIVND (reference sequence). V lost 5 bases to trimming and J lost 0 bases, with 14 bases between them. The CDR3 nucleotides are TGTGCCAGTAGTCTTGTACAGTTTTATAGCAATCAGCCCCAGCATTTT. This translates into CASSLVQFYSNQPQHF.

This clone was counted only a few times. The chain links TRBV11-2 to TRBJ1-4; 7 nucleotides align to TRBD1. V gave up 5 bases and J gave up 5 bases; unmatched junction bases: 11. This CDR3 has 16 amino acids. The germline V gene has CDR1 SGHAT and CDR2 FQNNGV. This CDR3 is CASSTKPTGPNEKLFF. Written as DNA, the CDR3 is TGTGCCAGCAGCACAAAACCGACAGGGCCAAATGAAAAACTGTTTTTT.

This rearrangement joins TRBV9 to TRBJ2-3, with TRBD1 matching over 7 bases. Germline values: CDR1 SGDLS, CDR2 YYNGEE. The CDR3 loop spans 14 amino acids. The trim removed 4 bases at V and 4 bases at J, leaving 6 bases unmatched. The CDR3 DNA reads TGTGCCAGCAGCCGACAGGGTGGCGCAGATACGCAGTATTTT. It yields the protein CASSRQGGADTQYF.

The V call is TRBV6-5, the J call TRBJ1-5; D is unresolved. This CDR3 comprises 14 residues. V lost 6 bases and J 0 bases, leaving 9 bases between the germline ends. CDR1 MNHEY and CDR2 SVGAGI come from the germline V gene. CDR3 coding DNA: TGTGCCAGCAGACCGGGATATAGCAATCAGCCCCAGCATTTT. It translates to CASRPGYSNQPQHF.

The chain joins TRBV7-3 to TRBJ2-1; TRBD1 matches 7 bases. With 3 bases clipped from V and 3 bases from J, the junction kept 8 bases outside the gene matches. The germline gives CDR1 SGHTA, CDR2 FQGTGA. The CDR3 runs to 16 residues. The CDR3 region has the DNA TGTGCCAGCAGCTTTTTCACAGGGGATGGCTACAATGAGCAGTTCTTC. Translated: CASSFFTGDGYNEQFF.

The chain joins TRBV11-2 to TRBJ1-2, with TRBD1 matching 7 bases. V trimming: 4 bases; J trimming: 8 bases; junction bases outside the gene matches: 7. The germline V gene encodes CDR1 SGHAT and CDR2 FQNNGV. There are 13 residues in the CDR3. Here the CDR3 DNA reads TGTGCCAGCAGCTCCCCCCGGACAGGAGGCTACACCTTC. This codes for CASSSPRTGGYTF. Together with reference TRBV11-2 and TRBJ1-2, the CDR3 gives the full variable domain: EAGVAQSPRYKIIEKRQSVAFWCNPISGHATLYWYQQILGQGPKLLIQFQNNGVVDDSQLPKDRFSAERLKGVDSTLKIQPAKLEDSAVYLCASSSPRTGGYTFGSGTRLTVV.

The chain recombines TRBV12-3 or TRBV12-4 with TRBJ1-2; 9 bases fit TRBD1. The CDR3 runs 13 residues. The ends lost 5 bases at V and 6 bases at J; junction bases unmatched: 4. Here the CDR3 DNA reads TGTGCCAGCAGTCGGACAGGGGAGAATGGCTACACCTTC. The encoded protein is CASSRTGENGYTF.

The CDR3 DNA reads as TGTGCCAGCAGCCCCGACAGGGCTCTCGAGCAGTACTTC. It encodes CASSPDRALEQYF. This chain uses TRBV11-2 with TRBJ2-7, with 7 bases matching TRBD1. CDR1 SGHAT and CDR2 FQNNGV come from the germline V gene. V gave up 5 bases and J gave up 6 bases; unmatched junction bases: 7. The CDR3 has 13 amino acids.

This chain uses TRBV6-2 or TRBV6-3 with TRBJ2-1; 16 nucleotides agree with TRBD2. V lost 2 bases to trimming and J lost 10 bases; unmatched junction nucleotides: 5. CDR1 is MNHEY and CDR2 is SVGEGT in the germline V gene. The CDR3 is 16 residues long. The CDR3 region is CASSYGTSGGAEEQFF. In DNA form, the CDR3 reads TGTGCCAGCAGTTACGGGACTAGCGGGGGGGCTGAGGAGCAGTTCTTC.

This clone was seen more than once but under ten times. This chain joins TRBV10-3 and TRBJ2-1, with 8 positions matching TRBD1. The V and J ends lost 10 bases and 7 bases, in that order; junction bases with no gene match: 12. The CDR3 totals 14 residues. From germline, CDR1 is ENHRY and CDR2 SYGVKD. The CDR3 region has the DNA TGTGCCACTTACTACGGGACAGGACGTAATGAGCAGTTCTTC. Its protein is CATYYGTGRNEQFF.